Given below is one T cell receptor beta chain in context. Trimming removed 4 bases from V and 4 bases from J, with 10 bases in between. The germline CDR1 and CDR2 sequences are SEHNR and FQNEAQ (reference sequence). This CDR3 spans 13 amino acids. This record belongs to a study of blood T cell repertoires in COVID-19. For the study at large: Some COVID-19 samples were acute and others convalescent; all came from the United States, Italy and Spain. Sources were T cells, B-cell-depleted T cells, or PBMCs; the material itself was cDNA or gDNA.

Per the original methods: Amplification with reference gene primers provided the estimates of nucleated cell counts. Profiled with immunoSEQ multiplex PCR; TCRdb holds only in-frame clones, not every one. Clone size and V and J calls were adopted from that table, with D and trimming inferred from the DNA. The table records around 200,000 clones, about 87% of them present only once. The sequencing sample was made of peripheral blood. This TCR was recovered from a middle-aged man with active or convalescent COVID-19. The V call is TRBV7-9, the J call TRBJ1-2; D remains unclear. CDR3 nucleotide sequence: TGTGCCAGCAGCTCCAACGGGATCTATGGCTACACCTTC. Translated: CASSSNGIYGYTF.